The table lists the clone carrying this TCR beta chain with a few counts. What it binds is unknown. TCRdb processed the reads anew with MiXCR; each CDR3 protein has one entry. Among 100,000 to 150,000 distinct CDR3 sequences listed, roughly 9% were seen once. The sample comes from a study of T cell repertoires in cytomegalovirus infection. Study-wide context: CMV infection and matching HLA type were both indicated by public TCR beta signatures.

Study-wide results and caveats: Public TCR beta family frequency separated CMV-and-HLA carriers, including in an independent cohort. Clonotypes of TCR beta that were HLA-C-restricted and CMV-specific dominated the ex vivo response.

V was cut by 5 bases and J by 4 bases, with 8 bases left in between. The CDR3 sequence is 12 residues long. The genes are TRBV12-3 or TRBV12-4 and TRBJ1-2; D ambiguous. Sequencing used PBMCs. This sequence was found in a human donor in good health (CMV status not recorded). Some clones in this sample may be carry-over from other donors' samples. CDR3 DNA: TGTGCCAGCAGTACAGATATCTATGGCTACACCTTC. This encodes CASSTDIYGYTF.